The TCR beta chain under discussion was sequenced for a study of OX40 agonist ivuxolimab in advanced cancers. About the research overall: Ivuxolimab, an agonistic anti-OX40 (CD134) antibody, was given to patients. Overall study results and limits: Some nonresponders likewise displayed low normalized T-cell clonal expansion. Among T cells, CD8+ cells averaged more expanded clones than CD4+ cells.

Assay used: immunoSEQ multiplex PCR; TCRdb lists only in-frame clones, some missing. Here the sample spans 75,000 to 100,000 clones, 80% to 90% being singletons. The V gene lost 7 bases and the J gene lost 8 bases, with 18 bases spanning the gap. Germline V lookup: CDR1 MNHNY, CDR2 SVGAGI (reference sequence). This CDR3 contains 14 residues. Regarding this clone: Antigen: not known.

The starting material was CD4+ or CD8+ T cells sorted from blood, obtained in a trial of the OX40 agonist ivuxolimab. The source is an adult with an advanced solid tumor such as melanoma, head and neck, liver or kidney cancer. The V gene is TRBV6-6, the J gene TRBJ2-1; perhaps TRBD2 as D (5 bases). CDR3 coding DNA: TGTGCCAGCACCGAGGGTGGGCCAGCACATGAGCAGTTCTTC. Translation gives CASTEGGPAHEQFF.